These T cell receptor beta chains were read from a single sample in a study of blood T cell repertoires in COVID-19. Produced via immunoSEQ multiplex PCR; TCRdb's table is partial and in-frame only. This table has 25,000 to 40,000 clones, about 90% appearing once. Sequenced: peripheral blood. The receptors were sampled from a human donor with active COVID-19. The donor label of this sample is uncertain. Both conserved end residues are part of each CDR3. Fields, in order: D gene, clone size, J gene, V gene, CDR3 protein, CDR3 DNA. D genes are given only for firm matches. The size field is filled for only some rows; it gives once, few, many or a size class.

d_call: -
clone_size: -
j_call: TRBJ1-1
v_call: TRBV4-1
cdr3_aa: CASSQDRGAEAFF
cdr3_nt: TGCGCCAGCAGCCAAGATCGGGGGGCTGAAGCTTTCTTT

d_call: -
clone_size: -
j_call: TRBJ2-5
v_call: TRBV4-2
cdr3_aa: CASSQDITVGEETQYF
cdr3_nt: TGTGCCAGCAGCCAAGATATAACAGTAGGGGAAGAGACCCAGTACTTC

d_call: -
clone_size: -
j_call: TRBJ1-4
v_call: TRBV13
cdr3_aa: CASSLGTGKDEKLFF
cdr3_nt: TGTGCCAGCAGCTTAGGTACAGGGAAGGATGAAAAACTGTTTTTT

d_call: -
clone_size: -
j_call: TRBJ2-7
v_call: TRBV19
cdr3_aa: CASSITGTYEQYF
cdr3_nt: TGTGCCAGTAGTATAACAGGTACCTACGAGCAGTACTTC

d_call: -
clone_size: few
j_call: TRBJ1-2
v_call: TRBV2
cdr3_aa: CASSLIESYGYTF
cdr3_nt: TGTGCCAGCAGTTTGATAGAGAGCTATGGCTACACCTTC

d_call: TRBD1
clone_size: -
j_call: TRBJ1-2
v_call: TRBV2
cdr3_aa: CASRVRGTANYGYTF
cdr3_nt: TGTGCCAGCAGAGTAAGGGGGACAGCTAACTATGGCTACACCTTC

d_call: -
clone_size: once
j_call: TRBJ2-1
v_call: TRBV5-8
cdr3_aa: CASSLRYEQFF
cdr3_nt: TGTGCCAGCAGCTTGCGGTATGAGCAGTTCTTC

d_call: -
clone_size: large
j_call: TRBJ2-7
v_call: TRBV4-3
cdr3_aa: CASSQERVNWGSYEQYF
cdr3_nt: TGCGCCAGCAGCCAAGAGAGGGTCAATTGGGGCTCCTACGAGCAGTACTTC

d_call: -
clone_size: -
j_call: TRBJ2-7
v_call: TRBV12-3/TRBV12-4
cdr3_aa: CASSLGQGYEQYF
cdr3_nt: TGTGCCAGCAGTTTAGGGCAGGGCTACGAGCAGTACTTC

d_call: -
clone_size: -
j_call: TRBJ2-7
v_call: TRBV19
cdr3_aa: CATPRSRGHEQYF
cdr3_nt: TGTGCCACCCCCAGGTCTAGGGGTCACGAGCAGTACTTC

d_call: TRBD2
clone_size: -
j_call: TRBJ2-3
v_call: TRBV25-1
cdr3_aa: CASKTSGGRTDTQYF
cdr3_nt: TGTGCCAGCAAAACTAGCGGGGGGCGCACAGATACGCAGTATTTT

d_call: TRBD1
clone_size: -
j_call: TRBJ1-2
v_call: TRBV29-1
cdr3_aa: CSVAPGTGYYGYTF
cdr3_nt: TGCAGCGTTGCGCCCGGGACAGGGTACTATGGCTACACCTTC

d_call: TRBD1
clone_size: -
j_call: TRBJ1-4
v_call: TRBV7-2
cdr3_aa: CASSPSGGAQEKLFF
cdr3_nt: TGTGCCAGCAGTCCATCAGGGGGCGCTCAGGAAAAACTGTTTTTT

d_call: -
clone_size: -
j_call: TRBJ2-7
v_call: TRBV29-1
cdr3_aa: CSVDQGPSEQYF
cdr3_nt: TGCAGCGTGGACCAGGGCCCGAGCGAGCAGTACTTC

d_call: TRBD1
clone_size: -
j_call: TRBJ1-1
v_call: TRBV19
cdr3_aa: CASSIQGAFEAFF
cdr3_nt: TGTGCCAGTAGTATACAGGGGGCGTTTGAAGCTTTCTTT

d_call: -
clone_size: -
j_call: TRBJ1-2
v_call: TRBV29-1
cdr3_aa: CSVGVPYGYTF
cdr3_nt: TGCAGCGTGGGAGTTCCCTATGGCTACACCTTC

d_call: -
clone_size: -
j_call: TRBJ2-3
v_call: TRBV7-2
cdr3_aa: CASSATGGADTQYF
cdr3_nt: TGTGCCAGCAGCGCAACAGGTGGGGCAGATACGCAGTATTTT

d_call: -
clone_size: once
j_call: TRBJ2-3
v_call: TRBV7-7
cdr3_aa: CASSLVGGTDTQYF
cdr3_nt: TGTGCTAGCAGCTTAGTCGGTGGCACAGATACGCAGTATTTT

d_call: TRBD2
clone_size: -
j_call: TRBJ2-2
v_call: TRBV4-2
cdr3_aa: CASSQETGGRAGELFF
cdr3_nt: TGTGCCAGCAGCCAAGAAACGGGGGGGCGTGCCGGGGAGCTGTTTTTT

d_call: -
clone_size: -
j_call: TRBJ1-4
v_call: TRBV21-1
cdr3_aa: CASSNGQGRGREKLFF
cdr3_nt: TGTGCCAGCAGCAACGGACAGGGGAGGGGACGTGAAAAACTGTTTTTT

d_call: -
clone_size: -
j_call: TRBJ2-2
v_call: TRBV7-3
cdr3_aa: CASGTGQNTGELFF
cdr3_nt: TGTGCCAGCGGTACAGGGCAGAACACCGGGGAGCTGTTTTTT

d_call: -
clone_size: -
j_call: TRBJ1-2
v_call: TRBV6-5
cdr3_aa: CASGGRTPYGYTF
cdr3_nt: TGTGCCAGCGGCGGCAGGACACCTTATGGCTACACCTTC

d_call: TRBD1
clone_size: -
j_call: TRBJ2-1
v_call: TRBV5-1
cdr3_aa: CASSLGIDRGQRYEQFF
cdr3_nt: TGCGCCAGCAGCTTGGGGATCGACAGGGGTCAAAGATATGAGCAGTTCTTC

d_call: -
clone_size: few
j_call: TRBJ2-7
v_call: TRBV3-1/TRBV3-2
cdr3_aa: CASSQATHEQYF
cdr3_nt: TGTGCCAGCAGCCAAGCTACCCACGAGCAGTACTTC

d_call: -
clone_size: -
j_call: TRBJ2-7
v_call: TRBV7-2
cdr3_aa: CASSFGGSTYEQYF
cdr3_nt: TGTGCCAGCAGCTTTGGGGGGTCGACCTACGAGCAGTACTTC

d_call: -
clone_size: once
j_call: TRBJ2-2
v_call: TRBV5-4
cdr3_aa: CASSRASTGELFF
cdr3_nt: TGTGCCAGCAGCCGTGCGAGTACCGGGGAGCTGTTTTTT

d_call: -
clone_size: -
j_call: TRBJ2-1
v_call: TRBV5-4
cdr3_aa: CASSRGASGLVNEQFF
cdr3_nt: TGTGCCAGCAGCCGGGGGGCTAGCGGCTTGGTCAATGAGCAGTTCTTC

d_call: TRBD1
clone_size: -
j_call: TRBJ1-4
v_call: TRBV3-1/TRBV3-2
cdr3_aa: CASSQGTGVRLKLFF
cdr3_nt: TGTGCCAGCAGCCAGGGGACAGGGGTCCGCCTTAAACTGTTTTTT

d_call: TRBD1
clone_size: -
j_call: TRBJ1-6
v_call: TRBV19
cdr3_aa: CASSMNPGQGWSPLHF
cdr3_nt: TGTGCCAGTAGTATGAATCCGGGACAGGGTTGGTCACCCCTCCACTTT

d_call: TRBD1
clone_size: -
j_call: TRBJ1-6
v_call: TRBV4-1
cdr3_aa: CASSLRQGGSPLHF
cdr3_nt: TGCGCCAGCAGTCTAAGACAGGGAGGTTCACCCCTCCACTTT

d_call: -
clone_size: -
j_call: TRBJ1-2
v_call: TRBV12-5
cdr3_aa: CASGFQGSESEIYGYTF
cdr3_nt: TGTGCTAGTGGTTTTCAGGGTTCGGAGAGCGAGATCTATGGCTACACCTTC

d_call: -
clone_size: few
j_call: TRBJ1-1
v_call: TRBV14
cdr3_aa: CATSNTEAFF
cdr3_nt: TGTGCCACCTCGAACACTGAAGCTTTCTTT

d_call: -
clone_size: -
j_call: TRBJ2-4
v_call: TRBV6-5
cdr3_aa: CASAMTRAPIQYF
cdr3_nt: TGTGCCAGCGCCATGACCAGGGCCCCCATTCAGTACTTC